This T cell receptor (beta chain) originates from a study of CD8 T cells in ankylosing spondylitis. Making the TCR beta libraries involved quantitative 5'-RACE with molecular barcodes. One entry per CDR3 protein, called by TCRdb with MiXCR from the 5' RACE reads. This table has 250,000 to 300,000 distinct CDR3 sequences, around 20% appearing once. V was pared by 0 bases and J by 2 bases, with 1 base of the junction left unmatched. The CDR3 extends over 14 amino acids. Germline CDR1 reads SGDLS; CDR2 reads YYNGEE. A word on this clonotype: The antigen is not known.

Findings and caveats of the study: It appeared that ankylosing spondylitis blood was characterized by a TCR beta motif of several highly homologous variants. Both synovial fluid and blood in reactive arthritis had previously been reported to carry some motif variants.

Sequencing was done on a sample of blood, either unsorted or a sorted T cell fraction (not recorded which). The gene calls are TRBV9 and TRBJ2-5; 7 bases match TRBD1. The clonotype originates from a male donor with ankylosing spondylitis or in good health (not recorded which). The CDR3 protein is CASSVAQGQETQYF. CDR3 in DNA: TGTGCCAGCAGCGTAGCACAGGGGCAAGAGACCCAGTACTTC. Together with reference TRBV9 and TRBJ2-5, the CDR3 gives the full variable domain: DSGVTQTPKHLITATGQRVTLRCSPRSGDLSVYWYQQSLDQGLQFLIQYYNGEERAKGNILERFSAQQFPDLHSELNLSSLELGDSALYFCASSVAQGQETQYFGPGTRLLVL.